The T cell receptor (beta chain) under discussion was sequenced for a study of T cells in Graves' hyperthyroidism and ophthalmopathy. General study findings and limits: Through a model of 13 V-J features, ophthalmopathy was separated from stable hyperthyroidism. Within blood appeared most thyroid clonotypes that had expanded above 0.001.

The CDR3 extends over 14 amino acids. Trimming stripped 1 base from V and 3 bases from J, with 10 bases between. Per the germline V gene, CDR1 is SGDLS and CDR2 is YYNGEE. Exclusion of a patient resulted from uncontrolled infection, other autoimmune disease, pregnancy or lactation. Blood was drawn at first hyperthyroidism diagnosis, before any ophthalmopathy symptoms. TCR beta CDR3 regions were amplified from RNA transcripts. During a first-round RT-PCR of the TCR CDR3, the HTBI primer set was used. TCRdb re-derived calls from the multiplex PCR reads in MiXCR, one entry per CDR3 protein. The sample consists of around 260,000 distinct CDR3 sequences, about 25% of them appearing once. This clonotype was found many times. The antigen is not known.

V is TRBV9 and J is TRBJ2-5, with D unclear. The source material was blood. This receptor was obtained from a man in his forties or fifties with Graves' hyperthyroidism that later progressed to Graves' ophthalmopathy. CDR3 in DNA: TGTGCCAGCAGCGTAAATCATGGGGAAGAGACCCAGTACTTC. Its translation is CASSVNHGEETQYF. The variable domain in full, with the rest retrieved from reference TRBV9 and TRBJ2-5, is DSGVTQTPKHLITATGQRVTLRCSPRSGDLSVYWYQQSLDQGLQFLIQYYNGEERAKGNILERFSAQQFPDLHSELNLSSLELGDSALYFCASSVNHGEETQYFGPGTRLLVL.